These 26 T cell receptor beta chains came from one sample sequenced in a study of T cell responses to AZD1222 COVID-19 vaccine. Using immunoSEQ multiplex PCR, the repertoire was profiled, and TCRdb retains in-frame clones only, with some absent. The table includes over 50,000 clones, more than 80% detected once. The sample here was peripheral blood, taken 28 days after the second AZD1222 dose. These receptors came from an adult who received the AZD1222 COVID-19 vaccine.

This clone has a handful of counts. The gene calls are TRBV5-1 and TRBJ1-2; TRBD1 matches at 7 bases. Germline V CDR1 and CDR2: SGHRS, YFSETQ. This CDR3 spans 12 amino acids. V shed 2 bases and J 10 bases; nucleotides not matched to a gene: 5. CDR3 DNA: TGCGCCAGCAGCTTCACAGGGGATTCCTACACCTTC. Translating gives CASSFTGDSYTF.

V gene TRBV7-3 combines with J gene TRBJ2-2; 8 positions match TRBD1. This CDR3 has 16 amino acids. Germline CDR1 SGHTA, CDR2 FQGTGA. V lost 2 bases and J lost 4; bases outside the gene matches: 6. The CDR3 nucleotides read TGTGCCAGCAGCTTAGGGGTTACAGGGGGCACCGGGGAGCTGTTTTTT. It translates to CASSLGVTGGTGELFF.

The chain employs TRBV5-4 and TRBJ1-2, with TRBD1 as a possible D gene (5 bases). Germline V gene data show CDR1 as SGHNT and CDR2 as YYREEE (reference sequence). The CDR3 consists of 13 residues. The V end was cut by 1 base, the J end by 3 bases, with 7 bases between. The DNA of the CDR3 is TGTGCCAGCAGCTTGCGGGACCACTATGGCTACACCTTC. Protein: CASSLRDHYGYTF.

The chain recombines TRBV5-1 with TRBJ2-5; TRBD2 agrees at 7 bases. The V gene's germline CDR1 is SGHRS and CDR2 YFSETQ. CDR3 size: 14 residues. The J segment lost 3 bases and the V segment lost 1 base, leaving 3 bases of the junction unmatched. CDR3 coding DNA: TGCGCCAGCAGCTTGATGAGCGGGGAAGAGACCCAGTACTTC. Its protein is CASSLMSGEETQYF.

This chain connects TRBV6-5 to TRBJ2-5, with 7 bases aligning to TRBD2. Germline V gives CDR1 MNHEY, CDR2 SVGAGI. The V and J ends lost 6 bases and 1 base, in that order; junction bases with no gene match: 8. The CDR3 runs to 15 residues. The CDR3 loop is CASSFEGGGQETQYF. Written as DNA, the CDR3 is TGTGCCAGCAGCTTTGAGGGCGGGGGCCAAGAGACCCAGTACTTC.

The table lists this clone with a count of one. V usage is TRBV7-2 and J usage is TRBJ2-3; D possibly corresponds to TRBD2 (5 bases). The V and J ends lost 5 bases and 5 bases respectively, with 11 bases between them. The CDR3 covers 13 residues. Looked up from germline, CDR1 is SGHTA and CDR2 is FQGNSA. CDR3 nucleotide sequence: TGTGCCAGCAGCGTATCACGGGAAGATACGCAGTATTTT. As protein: CASSVSREDTQYF.

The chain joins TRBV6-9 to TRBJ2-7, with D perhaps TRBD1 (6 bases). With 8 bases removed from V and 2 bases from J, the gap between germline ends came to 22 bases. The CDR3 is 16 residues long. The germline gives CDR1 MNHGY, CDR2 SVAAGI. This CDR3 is CASFHREDAWTYEQYF. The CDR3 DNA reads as TGTGCCAGCTTTCACAGGGAAGATGCCTGGACCTACGAGCAGTACTTC.

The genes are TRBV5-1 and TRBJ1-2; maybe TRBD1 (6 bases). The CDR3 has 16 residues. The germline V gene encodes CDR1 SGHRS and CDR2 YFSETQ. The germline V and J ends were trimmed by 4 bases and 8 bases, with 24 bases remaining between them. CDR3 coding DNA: TGCGCCAGCAGCACCGCCAGGGGCGAGGGTGACCGGGGCTACACCTTC. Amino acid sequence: CASSTARGEGDRGYTF.

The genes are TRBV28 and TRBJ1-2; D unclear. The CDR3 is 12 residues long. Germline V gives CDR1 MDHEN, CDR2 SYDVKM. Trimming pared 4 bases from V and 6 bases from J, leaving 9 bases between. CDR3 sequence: CASSSPYHGYTF. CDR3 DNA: TGTGCCAGCAGTTCCCCCTACCATGGCTACACCTTC.

In DNA, the CDR3 is TGTGCCAGCAGTTACGGGGCCAGCTACTCCTACGAGCAGTACTTC. Protein sequence: CASSYGASYSYEQYF. The chain links TRBV6-5 to TRBJ2-7; D possibly corresponds to TRBD1 (5 bases). V was pared by 2 bases and J by 0 bases, with 11 bases between. The CDR3 has 15 residues. Germline CDR1 and CDR2: MNHEY and SVGAGI.

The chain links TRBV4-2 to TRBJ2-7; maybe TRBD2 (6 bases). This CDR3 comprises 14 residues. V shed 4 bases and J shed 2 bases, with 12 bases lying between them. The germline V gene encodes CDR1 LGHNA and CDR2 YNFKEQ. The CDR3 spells CASSPSGPAYEQYF. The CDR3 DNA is TGTGCCAGCAGCCCCAGCGGGCCCGCCTACGAGCAGTACTTC.

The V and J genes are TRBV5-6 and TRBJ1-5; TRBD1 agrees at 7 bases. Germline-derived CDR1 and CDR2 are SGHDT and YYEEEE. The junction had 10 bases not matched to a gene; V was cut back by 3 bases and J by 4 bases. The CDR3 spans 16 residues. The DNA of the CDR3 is TGTGCCAGCAGCTCCCGAGGGACAGCGGAAAATCAGCCCCAGCATTTT. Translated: CASSSRGTAENQPQHF.

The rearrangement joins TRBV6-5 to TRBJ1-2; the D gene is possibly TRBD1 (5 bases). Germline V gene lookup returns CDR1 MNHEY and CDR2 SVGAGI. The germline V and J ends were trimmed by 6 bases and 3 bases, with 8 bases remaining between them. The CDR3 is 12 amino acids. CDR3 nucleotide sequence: TGTGCCAGCAGACGAGGGGACTATGGCTACACCTTC. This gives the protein CASRRGDYGYTF.

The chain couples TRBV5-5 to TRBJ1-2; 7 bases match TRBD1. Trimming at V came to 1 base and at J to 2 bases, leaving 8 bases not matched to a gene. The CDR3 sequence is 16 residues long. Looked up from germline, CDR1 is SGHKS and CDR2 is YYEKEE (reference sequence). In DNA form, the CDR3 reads TGTGCCAGCAGCTTGAGTCCGCAGGGGGGGAACTATGGCTACACCTTC. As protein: CASSLSPQGGNYGYTF.

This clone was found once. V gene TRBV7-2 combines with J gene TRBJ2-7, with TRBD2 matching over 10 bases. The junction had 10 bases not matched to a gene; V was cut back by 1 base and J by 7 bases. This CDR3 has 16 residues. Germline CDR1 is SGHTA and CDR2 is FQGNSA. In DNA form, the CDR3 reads TGTGCCAGCAGCTTAGAGGGCTCGGGTAGCGGGAGGGAGCAGTACTTC. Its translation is CASSLEGSGSGREQYF.

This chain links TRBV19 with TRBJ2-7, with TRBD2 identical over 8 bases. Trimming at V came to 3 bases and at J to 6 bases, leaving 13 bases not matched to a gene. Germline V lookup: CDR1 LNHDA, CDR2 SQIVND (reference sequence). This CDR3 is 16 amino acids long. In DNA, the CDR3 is TGTGCCAGTAGTATCTTAGCGGGACCTGATGGGGGCGAGCAGTACTTC. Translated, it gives CASSILAGPDGGEQYF.

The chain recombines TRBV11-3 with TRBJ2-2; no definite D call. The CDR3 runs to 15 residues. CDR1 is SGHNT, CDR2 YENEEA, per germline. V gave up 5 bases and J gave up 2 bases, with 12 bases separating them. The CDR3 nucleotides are TGTGCCAGCAGCCCGACGGCGGCTAACACCGGGGAGCTGTTTTTT. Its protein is CASSPTAANTGELFF.

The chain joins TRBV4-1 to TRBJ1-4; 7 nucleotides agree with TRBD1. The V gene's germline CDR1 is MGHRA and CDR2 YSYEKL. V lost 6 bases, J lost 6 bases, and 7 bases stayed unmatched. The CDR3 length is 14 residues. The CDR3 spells CASRLQGRDEKLFF. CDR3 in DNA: TGCGCCAGCAGGCTACAGGGGAGGGATGAAAAACTGTTTTTT.

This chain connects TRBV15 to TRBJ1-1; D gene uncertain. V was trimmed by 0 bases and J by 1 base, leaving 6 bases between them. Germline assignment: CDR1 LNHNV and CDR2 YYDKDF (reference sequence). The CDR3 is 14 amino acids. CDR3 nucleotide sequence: TGTGCCACCAGCAGAGAGGCAGGGAACACTGAAGCTTTCTTT. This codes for CATSREAGNTEAFF. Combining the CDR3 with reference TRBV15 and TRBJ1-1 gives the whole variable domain DAMVIQNPRYQVTQFGKPVTLSCSQTLNHNVMYWYQQKSSQAPKLLFHYYDKDFNNEADTPDNFQSRRPNTSFCFLDIRSPGLGDTAMYLCATSREAGNTEAFFGQGTRLTVV.

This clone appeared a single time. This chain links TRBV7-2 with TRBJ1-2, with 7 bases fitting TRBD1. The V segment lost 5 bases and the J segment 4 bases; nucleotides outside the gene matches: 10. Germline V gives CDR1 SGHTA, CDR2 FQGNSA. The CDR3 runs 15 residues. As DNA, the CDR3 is TGTGCCAGCAGCCCGGGACAGCCAAGGGGCTATGGCTACACCTTC. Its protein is CASSPGQPRGYGYTF.

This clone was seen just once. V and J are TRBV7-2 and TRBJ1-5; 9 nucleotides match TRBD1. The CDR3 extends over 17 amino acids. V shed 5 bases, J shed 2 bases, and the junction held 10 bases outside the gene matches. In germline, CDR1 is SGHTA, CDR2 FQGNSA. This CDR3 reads CASSHGQGRLGNQPQHF. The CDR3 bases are TGTGCCAGCAGCCACGGACAGGGGAGGCTTGGCAATCAGCCCCAGCATTTT.

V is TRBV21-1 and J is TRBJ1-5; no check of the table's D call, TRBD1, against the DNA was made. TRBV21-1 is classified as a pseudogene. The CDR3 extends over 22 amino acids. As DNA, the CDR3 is TGTGCCAGCAGCAAAACCCCCAGGGGCCAAGCGGACACCTTTTATAGCAATCAGCCCCAGCATTTT. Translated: CASSKTPRGQADTFYSNQPQHF.

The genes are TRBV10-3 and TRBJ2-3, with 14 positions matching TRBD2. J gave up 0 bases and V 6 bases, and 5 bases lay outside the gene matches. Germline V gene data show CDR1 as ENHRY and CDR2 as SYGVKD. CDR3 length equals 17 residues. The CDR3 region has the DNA TGTGCCATCAGCGGACTAGCGGGAGGATCTAGCACAGATACGCAGTATTTT. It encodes CAISGLAGGSSTDTQYF.

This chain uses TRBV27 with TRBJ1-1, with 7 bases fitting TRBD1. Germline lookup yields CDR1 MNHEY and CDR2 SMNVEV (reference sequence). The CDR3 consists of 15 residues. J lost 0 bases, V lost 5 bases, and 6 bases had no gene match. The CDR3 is CASSLQGGVNTEAFF. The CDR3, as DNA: TGTGCCAGCAGTCTCCAGGGGGGGGTGAACACTGAAGCTTTCTTT.

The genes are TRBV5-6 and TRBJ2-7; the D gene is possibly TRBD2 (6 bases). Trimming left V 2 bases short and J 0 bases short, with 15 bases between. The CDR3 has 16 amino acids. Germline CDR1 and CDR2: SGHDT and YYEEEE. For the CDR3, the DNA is TGTGCCAGCAGCTTTGCACCCGGGAGAAGCTCCTACGAGCAGTACTTC. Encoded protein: CASSFAPGRSSYEQYF.

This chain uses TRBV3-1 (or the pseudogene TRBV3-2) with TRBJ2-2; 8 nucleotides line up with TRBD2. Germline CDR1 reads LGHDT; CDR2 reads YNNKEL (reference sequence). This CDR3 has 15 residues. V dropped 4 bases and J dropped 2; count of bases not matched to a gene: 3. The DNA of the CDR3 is TGTGCCAGCAGCCGGACTAGCAGAAACACCGGGGAGCTGTTTTTT. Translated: CASSRTSRNTGELFF.